The next 32 T cell receptor beta chains were all read from a single sample in a study of control samples from healthy donors and cancer patients. Sequenced by immunoSEQ multiplex PCR; TCRdb stores in-frame clones only, minus some. The profile shows tens of thousands of clones, around 90% of them singletons. Sequences were obtained from PBMCs. These receptors were obtained from a woman in her fifties or sixties with head and neck cancer.

The CDR3 DNA reads TGTGCCGCCCGGGACAGGGACATAGGAAACACCATATATTTT. It codes for CAARDRDIGNTIYF. J is TRBJ1-3 and V is TRBV7-9, with 9 bases lining up with TRBD1. J lost 4 bases, V lost 11 bases, and 9 bases had no gene match. Germline-derived CDR1 and CDR2 are SEHNR and FQNEAQ (reference sequence). The CDR3 has 14 amino acids.

This chain joins TRBV19 and TRBJ2-7, with 7 bases identical to TRBD2. CDR1 and CDR2 from the germline V gene are LNHDA and SQIVND (reference sequence). The CDR3 runs to 13 residues. Trimming at V came to 6 bases and at J to 4 bases, leaving 6 bases not matched to a gene. CDR3 in DNA: TGTGCCAGTAGCACCTCGGGAGGTTACGAGCAGTACTTC. It is translated as CASSTSGGYEQYF.

J is TRBJ2-2 and V is TRBV12-5; TRBD2 matches at 7 bases. Germline CDR1 is LGHNT and CDR2 is FRNRAP. Trimming cost V 6 bases and J 1 base; bases outside gene matches: 5. The CDR3 has 15 residues. The CDR3 here is CASGLASGNTGELFF. As DNA, the CDR3 is TGTGCTAGTGGGCTGGCTAGCGGGAACACCGGGGAGCTGTTTTTT.

The chain carries TRBV19 and TRBJ2-3, with TRBD2 identical over 8 bases. V gave up 5 bases and J gave up 3 bases; unmatched junction bases: 4. CDR1 is LNHDA and CDR2 is SQIVND in the germline V gene (reference sequence). This CDR3 has 14 amino acids. The DNA of the CDR3 is TGTGCCAGTAGTGCGGGAGGTCGGACAGATACGCAGTATTTT. This codes for CASSAGGRTDTQYF.

This chain connects TRBV29-1 to TRBJ1-4, with 7 bases identical to TRBD1. Germline V gives CDR1 SQVTM, CDR2 ANQGSEA. The V and J ends lost 6 bases and 3 bases, in that order; junction bases with no gene match: 4. The CDR3 runs to 13 residues. CDR3 sequence (DNA): TGCAGCGTGGCGGGACAGTCTAATGAAAAACTGTTTTTT. It translates to CSVAGQSNEKLFF.

This rearrangement joins TRBV5-1 to TRBJ2-5; 10 bases map to TRBD2. CDR1 and CDR2 from the germline V gene are SGHRS and YFSETQ. The CDR3 sequence is 16 residues long. V was pared by 4 bases and J by 2 bases, with 8 bases of the junction left unmatched. CDR3 nucleotides: TGCGCCAGCAGCACCACCACTAGCGGGGCTCAAGAGACCCAGTACTTC. Its translation is CASSTTTSGAQETQYF. The full variable domain, completed using reference TRBV5-1 and TRBJ2-5, is KAGVTQTPRYLIKTRGQQVTLSCSPISGHRSVSWYQQTPGQGLQFLFEYFSETQRNKGNFPGRFSGRQFSNSRSEMNVSTLELGDSALYLCASSTTTSGAQETQYFGPGTRLLVL.

The rearrangement uses TRBV7-8 and TRBJ2-1, with D possibly TRBD2 on 6 matching bases. This CDR3 contains 16 residues. Trimming took 1 base from V and 2 from J, leaving 12 bases between them. CDR1 is SGHVS, CDR2 FQNEAQ, per germline. The CDR3 sequence: CASSLVLAGPYNEQFF. CDR3 nucleotide sequence: TGTGCCAGCAGCTTAGTGTTGGCGGGACCCTACAATGAGCAGTTCTTC.

The V and J genes are TRBV7-2 and TRBJ2-7; D uncertain. CDR3 length equals 14 residues. Trimming took off 1 base at V and 0 bases at J, with 7 bases between the two ends. The germline gives CDR1 SGHTA, CDR2 FQGNSA. In DNA form, the CDR3 reads TGTGCCAGCAGCTTAGGGGTGAGCTCCTACGAGCAGTACTTC. Translated, it gives CASSLGVSSYEQYF.

The rearrangement links TRBV7-6 to TRBJ2-5; D unresolved. Between the trimmed V and J ends, which lost 0 bases and 5 bases, there was a span of 7 bases. CDR3 size: 13 residues. The germline V gene encodes CDR1 SGHVS and CDR2 FNYEAQ. For the CDR3, the DNA is TGTGCCAGCAGCTTAGCTGATGGGGAGACCCAGTACTTC. This encodes CASSLADGETQYF.

This clone was observed once. The V and J genes are TRBV7-2 and TRBJ1-3; no firm D call. The germline CDR1 and CDR2 sequences are SGHTA and FQGNSA. The CDR3 runs 15 residues. Trimming took 1 base from V and 1 from J, leaving 8 bases between them. The CDR3 region is CASSLVVGSGNTIYF. The DNA of the CDR3 is TGTGCCAGCAGCTTAGTCGTGGGGTCTGGAAACACCATATATTTT.

This chain links TRBV5-5 with TRBJ2-1, with TRBD2 as a possible D gene (5 bases). Germline CDR1 SGHKS, CDR2 YYEKEE (reference sequence). V lost 4 bases and J 3 bases, leaving 8 bases between the germline ends. This CDR3 contains 13 residues. CDR3 coding DNA: TGTGCCAGCAGCCCTGGACTCTACAATGAGCAGTTCTTC. Its translation is CASSPGLYNEQFF.

The rearrangement uses TRBV19 and TRBJ2-5, with 10 bases that match TRBD2. There are 17 residues in the CDR3. CDR1 is LNHDA, CDR2 SQIVND, per germline (reference sequence). With V trimmed by 5 bases and J by 4 bases, 13 bases remained unmatched. The CDR3 nucleotides read TGTGCCAGTAGTGCCTTGTCTAGCGGGAGAACGAGAGAGACCCAGTACTTC. Translation: CASSALSSGRTRETQYF. Based on the CDR3 plus reference TRBV19 and TRBJ2-5, the full variable domain is DGGITQSPKYLFRKEGQNVTLSCEQNLNHDAMYWYRQDPGQGLRLIYYSQIVNDFQKGDIAEGYSVSREKKESFPLTVTSAQKNPTAFYLCASSALSSGRTRETQYFGPGTRLLVL.

This chain joins TRBV5-1 and TRBJ1-2; TRBD1 is a possible D gene (5 bases). This CDR3 contains 17 residues. From germline, CDR1 is SGHRS and CDR2 YFSETQ. Trimming pared 0 bases from V and 1 base from J, leaving 16 bases between. The CDR3 sequence is CASSLDTRGMSNYGYTF. CDR3 in DNA: TGCGCCAGCAGCTTGGACACAAGGGGAATGAGTAACTATGGCTACACCTTC.

The rearrangement joins TRBV5-1 to TRBJ2-3; 10 bases align to TRBD2. V dropped 5 bases and J dropped 3; count of bases not matched to a gene: 3. The length of the CDR3 is 14 residues. The V gene's germline CDR1 is SGHRS and CDR2 YFSETQ. The CDR3 region has the DNA TGCGCCAGCAGGTGGACTAGCGGTACAGATACGCAGTATTTT. Amino acids: CASRWTSGTDTQYF.

This sequence joins TRBV28 and TRBJ2-7; 15 nucleotides line up with TRBD2. CDR3 length: 18 amino acids. CDR1 is MDHEN, CDR2 SYDVKM, per germline. Losses at the gene ends were 4 bases for V and 5 bases for J; bases not matched to a gene: 12. The CDR3 DNA is TGTGCCAGCAGTTCTACCTTAGGACTAGCGGGAGGGCGAGACGAGCAGTACTTC. This codes for CASSSTLGLAGGRDEQYF.

The chain couples TRBV7-2 to TRBJ2-7; TRBD2 matches at 8 bases. The V gene's germline CDR1 is SGHTA and CDR2 FQGNSA. This CDR3 has 15 residues. V gave up 6 bases and J gave up 9 bases; unmatched junction bases: 16. The CDR3 DNA sequence: TGTGCCAGCAGTCCAGTGGGATTAGCGGGGACGGGGCAGTACTTC. This encodes CASSPVGLAGTGQYF.

The V call is TRBV7-2, the J call TRBJ2-1; D gene unclear. This CDR3 region has 16 residues. Germline values: CDR1 SGHTA, CDR2 FQGNSA. V was trimmed by 3 bases and J by 9 bases, leaving 21 bases between them. Written as DNA, the CDR3 is TGTGCCAGCAGCTTTATTGCCCTCGGGTCCAGAGGTGAGCAGTTCTTC. Translated: CASSFIALGSRGEQFF.

The rearrangement links TRBV18 to TRBJ1-3, with no clear D. From germline, CDR1 is KGHSH and CDR2 LQKENI. CDR3 length equals 16 residues. The V and J ends lost 2 bases and 1 base respectively, with 12 bases between them. The CDR3 region is CASSPVPRQSGNTIYF. The CDR3 DNA sequence: TGTGCCAGCTCACCAGTCCCGCGACAATCTGGAAACACCATATATTTT.

Points on this clone: This sample includes further DNA sequences coding for the same CDR3. The genes are TRBV18 and TRBJ1-6; tentative D call: TRBD1 (5 bases). V lost 2 bases to trimming and J lost 10 bases, with 12 bases between them. The CDR3 runs 14 residues. CDR1 is KGHSH, CDR2 LQKENI, per germline. The CDR3 region has the DNA TGTGCCAGCTCACCAGGCCAGGGTAACTCACCCCTCCACTTT. Translation gives CASSPGQGNSPLHF.

This clone was recorded a few times. This chain links TRBV30 with TRBJ2-1; 9 bases fit TRBD1. The CDR3 has 11 amino acids. From germline, CDR1 is GTSNPN and CDR2 SVGIG (reference sequence). With 2 bases clipped from V and 16 bases from J, the junction kept 6 bases outside the gene matches. This CDR3 is CAWSTGTGRFF. In DNA, the CDR3 is TGTGCCTGGAGTACCGGGACAGGGAGATTCTTC.

This chain links TRBV3-1 (or the pseudogene TRBV3-2) with TRBJ2-5; 11 bases are shared with TRBD2. This CDR3 comprises 16 residues. CDR1 LGHDT and CDR2 YNNKEL come from the germline V gene (reference sequence). After removal of 4 bases from V and 2 bases from J, the junction contained 6 bases not matched to a gene. This chain's CDR3 is CASSLGTSGRQETQYF. In DNA, the CDR3 is TGTGCCAGCAGCCTAGGTACTAGCGGGAGACAAGAGACCCAGTACTTC.

The chain uses TRBV11-2 and TRBJ2-7, with 7 bases aligning to TRBD1. The CDR3 runs to 14 residues. V gave up 5 bases and J gave up 2 bases; unmatched junction bases: 6. Germline CDR1 is SGHAT and CDR2 is FQNNGV. CDR3 amino acids: CASSPDRVAYEQYF. As DNA, the CDR3 is TGTGCCAGCAGCCCAGACAGGGTGGCCTACGAGCAGTACTTC. Complete variable domain (other parts from reference TRBV11-2 and TRBJ2-7): EAGVAQSPRYKIIEKRQSVAFWCNPISGHATLYWYQQILGQGPKLLIQFQNNGVVDDSQLPKDRFSAERLKGVDSTLKIQPAKLEDSAVYLCASSPDRVAYEQYFGPGTRLTVT.

This chain joins TRBV24-1 and TRBJ2-1; no firm D call. The ends were cut back, 9 bases at V and 0 bases at J, with 23 bases in the middle. The CDR3 is 18 amino acids. Germline CDR1 reads KGHDR; CDR2 reads SFDVKD. The CDR3 spells CATAGVPPAQSSYNEQFF. The CDR3 DNA reads as TGTGCCACCGCTGGGGTACCTCCGGCCCAAAGCTCCTACAATGAGCAGTTCTTC.

This chain uses TRBV30 with TRBJ2-5; D remains ambiguous. The CDR3 extends over 15 amino acids. Germline loops: CDR1 GTSNPN, CDR2 SVGIG (reference sequence). V shed 1 base and J shed 4 bases, with 16 bases lying between them. The CDR3 region has the DNA TGTGCCTGGAGTGGGGTGGCCACGGTTGGAGAGACCCAGTACTTC. Protein product: CAWSGVATVGETQYF.

The chain joins TRBV9 to TRBJ2-2; unclear D gene. Germline lookup yields CDR1 SGDLS and CDR2 YYNGEE. This CDR3 is 16 amino acids long. V lost 4 bases and J 1 base, leaving 14 bases between the germline ends. The DNA for the CDR3 is TGTGCCAGCAGCCCAGTGGGCTTTTTGAACACCGGGGAGCTGTTTTTT. Protein product: CASSPVGFLNTGELFF.

This chain joins TRBV11-3 and TRBJ2-5; 10 bases align to TRBD2. This CDR3 spans 16 amino acids. V trimming: 3 bases; J trimming: 5 bases; junction bases outside the gene matches: 9. Germline lookup yields CDR1 SGHNT and CDR2 YENEEA. CDR3 DNA: TGTGCCAGCAGCTTGAGGGCTAGCGGGAGCGTTGAGACCCAGTACTTC. This codes for CASSLRASGSVETQYF. The full variable domain, with the rest looked up from reference TRBV11-3 and TRBJ2-5, is EAGVVQSPRYKIIEKKQPVAFWCNPISGHNTLYWYLQNLGQGPELLIRYENEEAVDDSQLPKDRFSAERLKGVDSTLKIQPAELGDSAVYLCASSLRASGSVETQYFGPGTRLLVL.

In DNA, the CDR3 is TGTGCCAGCAGCCAAGAGTATACCAGCACAGATACGCAGTATTTT. Translating it yields CASSQEYTSTDTQYF. The chain carries TRBV4-2 and TRBJ2-3, with unresolved D. The CDR3 sequence is 15 residues long. Trimming left V 0 bases short and J 0 bases short, with 7 bases between. CDR1 and CDR2 (germline): LGHNA, YNFKEQ.

CDR3 DNA sequence: TGTGCCAGCAGATCCATCAGGGGCGTATTGACTGAAGCTTTCTTT. It translates to CASRSIRGVLTEAFF. This chain uses TRBV27 with TRBJ1-1; D perhaps matches TRBD1 (6 bases). The CDR3 sequence is 15 residues long. Per germline, CDR1 MNHEY and CDR2 SMNVEV (reference sequence). Trimming stripped 6 bases from V and 5 bases from J, with 19 bases between.

On this clone: One junction end disagrees with the germline gene, perhaps due to a read error. J is TRBJ2-7 and V is TRBV30; D is perhaps TRBD1 (6 bases). The CDR3 covers 13 residues. CDR1 is GTSNPN, CDR2 SVGIG, per germline (reference sequence). In nucleotides, the CDR3 is TGTGCCTGTAGTGAAGGACAGTCCTACGAGCAGTACTTC. As protein: CACSEGQSYEQYF.

The rearrangement joins TRBV9 to TRBJ1-2; D may be TRBD1 (5 bases). Trimming left V 0 bases short and J 5 bases short, with 8 bases between. Per germline, CDR1 SGDLS and CDR2 YYNGEE. This CDR3 comprises 13 residues. CDR3 nucleotide sequence: TGTGCCAGCAGCGTAGGGACATCTTATGGCTACACCTTC. Amino acid sequence: CASSVGTSYGYTF.

This chain joins TRBV28 and TRBJ1-4; the match to TRBD1 covers 10 bases. With V trimmed by 3 bases and J by 0 bases, 13 bases remained unmatched. The CDR3 is 20 residues long. Looked up from germline, CDR1 is MDHEN and CDR2 is SYDVKM. CDR3 amino acids: CASSFKLRDRGIATNEKLFF. The CDR3 DNA reads as TGTGCCAGCAGTTTTAAACTCCGGGACAGGGGAATCGCAACTAATGAAAAACTGTTTTTT.

The chain recombines TRBV29-1 with TRBJ2-5, with no clear D. CDR3 length: 19 amino acids. CDR1 SQVTM and CDR2 ANQGSEA come from the germline V gene. The V end lost 7 bases, the J end lost 5 bases, and 35 bases lay between the germline ends. The CDR3 sequence is CSAALRFSGGTRGRETQYF. Written as DNA, the CDR3 is TGCAGCGCAGCGTTGAGGTTCAGTGGTGGCACCCGAGGTCGGGAGACCCAGTACTTC.